This T cell receptor (beta chain) was captured by sequencing in a study of blood T cell repertoires in COVID-19. The wider study: Samples of COVID-19 (acute and convalescent) were obtained from the United States, Italy and Spain.

Germline values: CDR1 SGHTA, CDR2 FQGTGA. V lost 0 bases and J 0 bases, leaving 11 bases between the germline ends. This CDR3 region has 16 residues. Enrolled during active infection, Seattle patients were then followed longitudinally. Per the original methods: Amplifying reference gene primers gave estimates of nucleated cell counts. Generated by immunoSEQ multiplex PCR, the TCRdb table keeps only in-frame clones and is missing some. Clonal size and the V and J genes are those of that table, whereas D and trimming came from the DNA. Of roughly 230,000 clones listed, 85% to 90% are singletons. The source of this sequence is a woman aged 55-70 years with COVID-19, enrolled during active disease. Sequencing used peripheral blood. The chain is built from TRBV7-3 and TRBJ1-2; weak D call: TRBD1 (5 bases). CDR3 nucleotide sequence: TGTGCCAGCAGCTTAACTCAGACAGTAGCTAACTATGGCTACACCTTC. This sequence encodes CASSLTQTVANYGYTF.